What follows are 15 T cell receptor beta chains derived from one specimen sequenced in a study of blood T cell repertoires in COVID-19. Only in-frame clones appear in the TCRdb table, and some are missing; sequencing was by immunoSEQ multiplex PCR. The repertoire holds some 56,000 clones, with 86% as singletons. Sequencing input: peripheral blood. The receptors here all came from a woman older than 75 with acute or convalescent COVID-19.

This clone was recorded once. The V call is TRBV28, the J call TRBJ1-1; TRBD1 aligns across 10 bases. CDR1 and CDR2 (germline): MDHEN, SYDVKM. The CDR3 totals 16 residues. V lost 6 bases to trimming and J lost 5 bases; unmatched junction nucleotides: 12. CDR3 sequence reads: CASSQTKRDRGTEAFF. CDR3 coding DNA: TGTGCCAGCAGCCAAACCAAGCGGGACAGGGGAACTGAAGCTTTCTTT.

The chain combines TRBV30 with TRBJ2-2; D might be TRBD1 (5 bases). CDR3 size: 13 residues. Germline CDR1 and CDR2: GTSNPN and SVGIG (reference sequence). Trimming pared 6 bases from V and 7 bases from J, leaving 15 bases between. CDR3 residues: CACLPIGVGELFF. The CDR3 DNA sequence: TGTGCCTGCCTCCCGATAGGGGTCGGGGAGCTGTTTTTT.

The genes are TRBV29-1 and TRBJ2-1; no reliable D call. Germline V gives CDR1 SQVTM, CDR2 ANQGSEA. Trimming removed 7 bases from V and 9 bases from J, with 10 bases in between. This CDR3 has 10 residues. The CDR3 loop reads CSAGLSEQFF. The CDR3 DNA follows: TGCAGCGCTGGCCTAAGTGAGCAGTTCTTC.

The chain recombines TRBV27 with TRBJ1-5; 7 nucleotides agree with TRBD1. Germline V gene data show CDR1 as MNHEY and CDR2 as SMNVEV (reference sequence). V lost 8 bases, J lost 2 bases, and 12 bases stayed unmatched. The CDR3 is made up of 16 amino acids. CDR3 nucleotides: TGTGCCAGCCGACCCGAGACAGGGTATGGCAATCAGCCCCAGCATTTT. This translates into CASRPETGYGNQPQHF.

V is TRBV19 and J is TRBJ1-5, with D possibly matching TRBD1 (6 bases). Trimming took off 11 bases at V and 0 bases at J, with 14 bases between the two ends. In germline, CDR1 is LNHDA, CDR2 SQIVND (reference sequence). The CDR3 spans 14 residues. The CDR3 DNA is TGTGCCTCAGATCCGGGACATAGCAATCAGCCCCAGCATTTT. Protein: CASDPGHSNQPQHF.

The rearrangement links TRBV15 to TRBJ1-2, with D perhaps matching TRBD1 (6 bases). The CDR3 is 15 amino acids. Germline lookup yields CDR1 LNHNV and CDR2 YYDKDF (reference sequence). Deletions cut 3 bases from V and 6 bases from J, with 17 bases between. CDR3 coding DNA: TGTGCCACCAGCAGGACACGGGGGGCTGGGGATGGCTACACCTTC. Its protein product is CATSRTRGAGDGYTF.

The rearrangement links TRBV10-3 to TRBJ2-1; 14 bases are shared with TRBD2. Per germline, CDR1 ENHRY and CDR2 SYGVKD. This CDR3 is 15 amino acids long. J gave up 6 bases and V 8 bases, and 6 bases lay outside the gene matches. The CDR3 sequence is CAIVPGTSGSNEQFF. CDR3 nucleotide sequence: TGTGCCATCGTCCCCGGGACTAGCGGGAGCAATGAGCAGTTCTTC.

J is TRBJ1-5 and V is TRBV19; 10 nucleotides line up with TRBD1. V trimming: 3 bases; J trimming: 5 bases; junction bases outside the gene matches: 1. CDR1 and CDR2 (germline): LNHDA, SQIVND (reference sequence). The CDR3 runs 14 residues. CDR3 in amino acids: CASSIDRGHQPQHF. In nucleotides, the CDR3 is TGTGCCAGTAGTATTGACAGGGGGCATCAGCCCCAGCATTTT.

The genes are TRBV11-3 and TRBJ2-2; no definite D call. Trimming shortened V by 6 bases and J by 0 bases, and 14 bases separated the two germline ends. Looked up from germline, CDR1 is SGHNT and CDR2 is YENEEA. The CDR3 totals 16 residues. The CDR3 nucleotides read TGTGCCAGCAGTCGTAGCCGCGCCTCGAACACCGGGGAGCTGTTTTTT. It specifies CASSRSRASNTGELFF.

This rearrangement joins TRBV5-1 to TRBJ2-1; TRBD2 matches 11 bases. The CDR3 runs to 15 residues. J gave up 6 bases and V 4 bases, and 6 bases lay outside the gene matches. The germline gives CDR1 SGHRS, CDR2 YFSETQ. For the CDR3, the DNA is TGCGCCAGCAGCATTAGCGGGAGGGCCCCCAATGAGCAGTTCTTC. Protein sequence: CASSISGRAPNEQFF.

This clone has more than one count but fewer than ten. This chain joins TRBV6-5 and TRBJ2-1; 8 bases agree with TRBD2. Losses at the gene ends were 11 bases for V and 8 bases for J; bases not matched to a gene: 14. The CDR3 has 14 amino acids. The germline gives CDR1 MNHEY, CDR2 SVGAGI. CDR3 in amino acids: CAGGGSGGGYEQFF. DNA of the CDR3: TGTGCCGGGGGAGGAAGCGGGGGTGGTTATGAGCAGTTCTTC.

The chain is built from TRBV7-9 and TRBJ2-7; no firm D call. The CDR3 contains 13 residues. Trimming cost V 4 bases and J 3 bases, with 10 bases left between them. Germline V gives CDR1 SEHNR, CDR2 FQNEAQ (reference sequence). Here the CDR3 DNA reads TGTGCCAGCAGCTCTGATGCAGACTACGAGCAGTACTTC. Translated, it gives CASSSDADYEQYF.

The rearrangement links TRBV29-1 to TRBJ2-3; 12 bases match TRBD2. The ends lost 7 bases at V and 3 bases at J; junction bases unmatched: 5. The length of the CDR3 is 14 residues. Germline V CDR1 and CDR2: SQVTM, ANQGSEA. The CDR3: CSARTSGGTDTQYF. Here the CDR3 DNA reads TGCAGCGCCAGAACTAGCGGGGGGACAGATACGCAGTATTTT.

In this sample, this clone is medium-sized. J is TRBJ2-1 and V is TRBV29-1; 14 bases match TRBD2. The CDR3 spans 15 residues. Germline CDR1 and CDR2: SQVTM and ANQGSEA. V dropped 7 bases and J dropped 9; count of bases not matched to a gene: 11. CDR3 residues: CSASPGTSGSVEQFF. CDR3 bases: TGCAGCGCTTCTCCCGGGACTAGCGGGAGTGTTGAGCAGTTCTTC.

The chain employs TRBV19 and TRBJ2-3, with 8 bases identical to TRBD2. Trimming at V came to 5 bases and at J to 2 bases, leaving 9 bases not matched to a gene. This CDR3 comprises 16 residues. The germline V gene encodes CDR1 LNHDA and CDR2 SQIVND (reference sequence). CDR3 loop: CASSPRTSNPTDTQYF. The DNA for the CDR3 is TGTGCCAGTAGTCCCCGGACTAGCAACCCCACAGATACGCAGTATTTT.